The 32 T cell receptor beta chains below were found in one sample sequenced in a study of identical twins. MiXCR was run by TCRdb on the 5' RACE reads, yielding one entry per CDR3 protein. The sample consists of more than 1.5 million distinct CDR3 sequences, about 30% of them appearing once. The material sequenced was cord blood. These receptors all stem from a newborn girl in good health.

The V and J genes are TRBV12-3 or TRBV12-4 and TRBJ2-4, with D possibly called TRBD1 or TRBD2 (5 bases each). The J call may be incorrect, as the DNA end agrees better with TRBJ2-5. The CDR3 has 14 amino acids. The CDR3 loop is CASSLTGPRETQYF. CDR3 in DNA: TGTGCCAGCAGTTTGACGGGACCCCGGGAGACCCAGTACTTC.

The J gene is TRBJ2-1, the V gene TRBV9; 9 bases fit TRBD2. The V and J ends lost 0 bases and 3 bases, in that order; junction bases with no gene match: 7. Germline CDR1 is SGDLS and CDR2 is YYNGEE. There are 17 residues in the CDR3. CDR3 in DNA: TGTGCCAGCAGCGTAGGAGAGCGGGGGGCTCTCTACAATGAGCAGTTCTTC. It encodes CASSVGERGALYNEQFF.

The chain is built from TRBV25-1 and TRBJ1-1, with 10 bases lining up with TRBD1. This CDR3 comprises 15 residues. Trimming removed 0 bases from V and 3 bases from J; junction bases left unmatched: 1. Germline-derived CDR1 and CDR2 are MGHDK and SYGVNS. For the CDR3, the DNA is TGTGCCAGCAGTGAATATGGGACAGGGGACACTGAAGCTTTCTTT. This encodes CASSEYGTGDTEAFF.

This clonotype was observed a single time. This CDR3 is missing its conserved last phenylalanine or tryptophan, likely due to a read error. This sequence joins TRBV12-3 or TRBV12-4 and TRBJ2-3; TRBD2 might be the D (5 bases). This CDR3 comprises 12 residues. V shed 5 bases and J shed 11 bases, with 14 bases lying between them. The CDR3 DNA is TGTGCCAGCAGTCTGAGGGCAGATGTGCAGTATTCT. Residues: CASSLRADVQYS.

The sample holds a few counts of this clonotype. This sequence joins TRBV20-1 and TRBJ2-4; 7 nucleotides match TRBD2. This CDR3 region has 15 residues. The junction had 12 bases not matched to a gene; V was cut back by 7 bases and J by 3 bases. Germline CDR1 reads DFQATT; CDR2 reads SNEGSKA (reference sequence). The CDR3 protein is CSVTSDIRGKNIQYF. CDR3 nucleotide sequence: TGCAGTGTCACTAGCGACATTAGGGGCAAAAACATTCAGTACTTC.

This clonotype came up a few times. This chain connects TRBV6-2 or TRBV6-3 to TRBJ2-7, with no clear D. The V end lost 2 bases, the J end lost 0 bases, and 5 bases lay between the germline ends. The CDR3 loop spans 13 amino acids. CDR1 and CDR2 (germline): MNHEY, SVGEGT. In nucleotides, the CDR3 is TGTGCCAGCAGTTACGAGTTCTCCTACGAGCAGTACTTC. Translated, it gives CASSYEFSYEQYF.

This clonotype was seen only a few times. The gene calls are TRBV7-2 and TRBJ1-2; a weak D match, TRBD1 (5 bases). The CDR3 sequence is 15 residues long. Trimming pared 1 base from V and 1 base from J, leaving 10 bases between. CDR1 is SGHTA and CDR2 is FQGNSA in the germline V gene. CDR3 sequence reads: CASSLEGGVNYGYTF. CDR3 sequence (DNA): TGTGCCAGCAGCTTAGAAGGAGGGGTTAACTATGGCTACACCTTC.

The chain carries TRBV30 and TRBJ2-7; possibly TRBD2 for D (5 bases). The CDR3 length is 13 residues. V was pared by 4 bases and J by 3 bases, with 13 bases between. The germline gives CDR1 GTSNPN, CDR2 SVGIG (reference sequence). In DNA, the CDR3 is TGTGCCTGGAATCGGGATGTGAGCTACGAGCAGTACTTC. Its protein product is CAWNRDVSYEQYF.

Notes on this clonotype: A single base separates this from a much larger clone, so it may be a read error. This chain uses TRBV28 with TRBJ2-3, with D possibly being TRBD1 (5 bases). The V gene's germline CDR1 is MDHEN and CDR2 SYDVKM. CDR3 length: 15 amino acids. Trimming shortened V by 5 bases and J by 2 bases, and 14 bases separated the two germline ends. Here the CDR3 DNA reads TGTGCCAGCAGTGGGGCTAGTGTGTACACAGATACGCAGTATTTT. Amino acids: CASSGASVYTDTQYF. Based on the CDR3 plus reference TRBV28 and TRBJ2-3, the full variable domain is DVKVTQSSRYLVKRTGEKVFLECVQDMDHENMFWYRQDPGLGLRLIYFSYDVKMKEKGDIPEGYSVSREKKERFSLILESASTNQTSMYLCASSGASVYTDTQYFGPGTRLTVL.

V usage is TRBV20-1 and J usage is TRBJ2-4; TRBD1 might be the D (5 bases). Gene TRBJ2-5 matches the end of the DNA better, so the J call may be wrong. The CDR3 runs 14 residues. CDR1 and CDR2 from the germline V gene are DFQATT and SNEGSKA (reference sequence). The CDR3 DNA reads as TGCAGTGCCATGCAAGGGGCCTCCCAGGAGACCCAGTACTTC. This sequence encodes CSAMQGASQETQYF.

The V call is TRBV10-1, the J call TRBJ2-3; D is ambiguous. CDR1 and CDR2 (germline): WNHNN, SYGVQD (reference sequence). This CDR3 contains 16 residues. Between the trimmed V and J ends, which lost 2 bases and 3 bases, there was a span of 15 bases. The CDR3 DNA follows: TGCGCCAGCAGTGAGAAAGTCTTCATTGGGACAGATACGCAGTATTTT. Its protein product is CASSEKVFIGTDTQYF.

There are many counts of this clonotype. This chain connects TRBV7-2 to TRBJ2-1; D might be TRBD2 (5 bases). Per germline, CDR1 SGHTA and CDR2 FQGNSA. Trimming stripped 5 bases from V and 0 bases from J, with 11 bases between. The CDR3 runs 15 residues. CDR3 nucleotides: TGTGCCAGCAGCCCGATTCTAGCCTCCTACAATGAGCAGTTCTTC. Amino acids: CASSPILASYNEQFF.

This sequence joins TRBV7-9 and TRBJ1-5, with D unclear. The CDR3 has 12 amino acids. V lost 3 bases and J lost 7, with 7 bases in between. CDR1 and CDR2 from the germline V gene are SEHNR and FQNEAQ (reference sequence). This CDR3 reads CASSFRWQPQHF. The CDR3 DNA is TGTGCCAGCAGCTTTAGGTGGCAGCCCCAGCATTTT.

This clonotype was seen at least ten times. The rearrangement joins TRBV4-2 to TRBJ1-2; D not resolved. Germline V gene data show CDR1 as LGHNA and CDR2 as YNFKEQ. The CDR3 length is 14 residues. Trimming left V 0 bases short and J 7 bases short, with 12 bases between. Here the CDR3 DNA reads TGTGCCAGCAGCCAAGATCCAGTGTATAGTGGCTACACCTTC. Its protein is CASSQDPVYSGYTF.

This chain connects TRBV7-8 to TRBJ2-5; 8 bases align to TRBD1. The CDR3 extends over 17 amino acids. Trimming removed 6 bases from V and 3 bases from J; junction bases left unmatched: 15. CDR1 is SGHVS and CDR2 is FQNEAQ in the germline V gene. CDR3 loop: CASSPTVGTGLKETQYF. As DNA, the CDR3 is TGTGCCAGCAGTCCGACGGTCGGGACAGGTCTTAAAGAGACCCAGTACTTC.

J is TRBJ2-1 and V is TRBV27; 7 positions match TRBD1. The DNA matches TRBJ2-7 better at its end, which makes the J call doubtful. Germline V gene data show CDR1 as MNHEY and CDR2 as SMNVEV (reference sequence). The CDR3 sequence is 16 residues long. CDR3 coding DNA: TGTGCCAGCAGCAGCGTGAAGGGGGCTGCCTACAATGAGCAGTACTTC. Encoded protein: CASSSVKGAAYNEQYF.

The CDR3 DNA reads TGTGCCAGCAGTTTAACTAGCGGGGTGAGGAGTGAGCAGTTCTTC. The encoded protein is CASSLTSGVRSEQFF. The chain combines TRBV12-3 or TRBV12-4 with TRBJ2-1; 10 nucleotides line up with TRBD2. The length of the CDR3 is 15 residues. With V trimmed by 2 bases and J by 9 bases, 7 bases remained unmatched.

This sequence joins TRBV28 and TRBJ2-1; D gene unclear. The CDR3 extends over 13 amino acids. Germline V gene data show CDR1 as MDHEN and CDR2 as SYDVKM. V was trimmed by 7 bases and J by 4 bases, leaving 11 bases between them. CDR3 sequence reads: CASNRRRYNEQFF. CDR3 in DNA: TGTGCCAGCAACCGTAGGCGGTACAATGAGCAGTTCTTC.

Remarks on this clonotype: No DNA is shown, since the ends of the CDR3 on it are uncertain; the CDR3 is the one TCRdb lists. This chain links TRBV9 with TRBJ1-1; TRBD1 reflects the table's D call only, with no check against the DNA. Germline CDR1 reads SGDLS; CDR2 reads YYNGEE. The CDR3 is 17 residues long, ends included. CDR3 sequence: CASSVGVGAEANTEASF.

The rearrangement joins TRBV3-1 to TRBJ2-3; 7 bases map to TRBD2. J gave up 2 bases and V 6 bases, and 5 bases lay outside the gene matches. CDR1 and CDR2 (germline): LGHDT, YNNKEL (reference sequence). This CDR3 is built from 14 residues. CDR3 sequence: CASRPGLPTDTQYF. The DNA for the CDR3 is TGTGCCAGCAGACCGGGACTACCCACAGATACGCAGTATTTT.

The chain carries TRBV12-3 or TRBV12-4 and TRBJ2-3; 8 bases are a match to TRBD1. With V trimmed by 4 bases and J by 5 bases, 8 bases remained unmatched. This CDR3 contains 15 residues. CDR3 sequence: CASSSRDRRGDTQYF. CDR3 DNA: TGTGCCAGCAGTTCCAGGGACAGGCGGGGAGATACGCAGTATTTT.

This clonotype turned up a few times. The chain combines TRBV5-1 with TRBJ2-3; TRBD2 might be the D (5 bases). Germline CDR1 reads SGHRS; CDR2 reads YFSETQ. The CDR3 spans 15 residues. V was cut by 1 base and J by 6 bases, with 15 bases left in between. CDR3 loop: CASSLSPSFLDTQYF. The CDR3 nucleotides read TGCGCCAGCAGCTTGAGTCCTAGCTTTTTGGATACGCAGTATTTT. Full variable domain (rest looked up from reference TRBV5-1 and TRBJ2-3): KAGVTQTPRYLIKTRGQQVTLSCSPISGHRSVSWYQQTPGQGLQFLFEYFSETQRNKGNFPGRFSGRQFSNSRSEMNVSTLELGDSALYLCASSLSPSFLDTQYFGPGTRLTVL.

The gene calls are TRBV9 and TRBJ2-1, with 10 bases identical to TRBD2. The V gene's germline CDR1 is SGDLS and CDR2 YYNGEE. The CDR3 is made up of 17 amino acids. V gave up 0 bases and J gave up 6 bases; unmatched junction bases: 9. DNA of the CDR3: TGTGCCAGCAGCGTAGTCAGCGGGAGGGCCGCTGGCAATGAGCAGTTCTTC. Encoded protein: CASSVVSGRAAGNEQFF.

The V call is TRBV10-3, the J call TRBJ2-5; 9 bases map to TRBD1. The CDR3 totals 15 residues. CDR1 is ENHRY and CDR2 is SYGVKD in the germline V gene. V gave up 5 bases and J gave up 1 base; unmatched junction bases: 5. The CDR3 sequence: CAISRDRVAQETQYF. DNA for the CDR3: TGTGCCATCAGTCGGGACAGGGTAGCCCAAGAGACCCAGTACTTC.

The table lists this clonotype with a few counts. The chain has TRBV20-1 and TRBJ1-4; D perhaps matches TRBD1 (5 bases). With 5 bases removed from V and 8 bases from J, the gap between germline ends came to 15 bases. The V gene's germline CDR1 is DFQATT and CDR2 SNEGSKA (reference sequence). The CDR3 sequence is 13 residues long. CDR3 DNA: TGCAGTGCTCCGGAGAGGGGTGGCGAAAAACTGTTTTTT. As protein: CSAPERGGEKLFF.

This chain links TRBV14 with TRBJ2-1; 9 nucleotides agree with TRBD2. The J call could be wrong; TRBJ2-7 is a better fit for the DNA end. The CDR3 is 16 amino acids. From germline, CDR1 is SGHDN and CDR2 FVKESK. This chain's CDR3 is CASSQDRGRVYNEQYF. The CDR3 nucleotides are TGTGCCAGCAGCCAAGATCGCGGGAGGGTCTACAATGAGCAGTACTTC.

V is TRBV3-1 and J is TRBJ2-7, with D perhaps matching TRBD2 (5 bases). V was trimmed by 2 bases and J by 5 bases, leaving 10 bases between them. Germline CDR1 LGHDT, CDR2 YNNKEL (reference sequence). This CDR3 has 13 residues. CDR3 sequence: CASSQRGMNEQYF. The CDR3 bases are TGTGCCAGCAGCCAACGGGGTATGAACGAGCAGTACTTC.

This chain links TRBV7-9 with TRBJ2-3, with a weak D call TRBD2 (5 bases). CDR3 size: 14 residues. The V end was cut by 8 bases, the J end by 4 bases, with 16 bases between. Looked up from germline, CDR1 is SEHNR and CDR2 is FQNEAQ (reference sequence). The CDR3 here is CASPGASPADTQYF. The CDR3 DNA follows: TGTGCCAGCCCCGGCGCTAGCCCTGCAGATACGCAGTATTTT.

The chain carries TRBV4-2 and TRBJ2-7, with 15 bases fitting TRBD2. V dropped 1 base and J dropped 0; count of bases not matched to a gene: 1. There are 17 residues in the CDR3. CDR1 and CDR2 from the germline V gene are LGHNA and YNFKEQ. CDR3: CASSQGTSGRGSYEQYF. The CDR3 region has the DNA TGTGCCAGCAGCCAAGGGACTAGCGGGAGGGGCTCCTACGAGCAGTACTTC.

This rearrangement joins TRBV21-1 to TRBJ1-2; the table's D gene call, TRBD1, was not cross checked with the DNA. TRBV21-1 is described as a pseudogene. The CDR3 spans 16 residues. Here the CDR3 reads CASSKDETGEGYGYTF. For the CDR3, the DNA is TGTGCCAGCAGCAAAGACGAGACAGGGGAGGGGTATGGCTACACCTTC.

The table lists this clonotype with a few counts. V gene TRBV7-9 combines with J gene TRBJ1-1; maybe TRBD1 (6 bases). Germline CDR1 is SEHNR and CDR2 is FQNEAQ (reference sequence). This CDR3 has 16 residues. V lost 1 base and J 4 bases, leaving 16 bases between the germline ends. This chain's CDR3 is CASSLGVGQGSTEAFF. The DNA of the CDR3 is TGTGCCAGCAGCTTAGGGGTCGGGCAGGGGAGCACTGAAGCTTTCTTT.

This clonotype was seen more than once but under ten times. V gene TRBV25-1 combines with J gene TRBJ1-3; 11 bases fit TRBD1. Looked up from germline, CDR1 is MGHDK and CDR2 is SYGVNS. Unmatched junction bases numbered 13, after V lost 4 bases and J lost 5 bases. CDR3 length: 18 residues. This CDR3 is CASSGEGQGARARNTIYF. Written as DNA, the CDR3 is TGTGCCAGCAGTGGGGAAGGACAGGGGGCGAGAGCCAGAAACACCATATATTTT.